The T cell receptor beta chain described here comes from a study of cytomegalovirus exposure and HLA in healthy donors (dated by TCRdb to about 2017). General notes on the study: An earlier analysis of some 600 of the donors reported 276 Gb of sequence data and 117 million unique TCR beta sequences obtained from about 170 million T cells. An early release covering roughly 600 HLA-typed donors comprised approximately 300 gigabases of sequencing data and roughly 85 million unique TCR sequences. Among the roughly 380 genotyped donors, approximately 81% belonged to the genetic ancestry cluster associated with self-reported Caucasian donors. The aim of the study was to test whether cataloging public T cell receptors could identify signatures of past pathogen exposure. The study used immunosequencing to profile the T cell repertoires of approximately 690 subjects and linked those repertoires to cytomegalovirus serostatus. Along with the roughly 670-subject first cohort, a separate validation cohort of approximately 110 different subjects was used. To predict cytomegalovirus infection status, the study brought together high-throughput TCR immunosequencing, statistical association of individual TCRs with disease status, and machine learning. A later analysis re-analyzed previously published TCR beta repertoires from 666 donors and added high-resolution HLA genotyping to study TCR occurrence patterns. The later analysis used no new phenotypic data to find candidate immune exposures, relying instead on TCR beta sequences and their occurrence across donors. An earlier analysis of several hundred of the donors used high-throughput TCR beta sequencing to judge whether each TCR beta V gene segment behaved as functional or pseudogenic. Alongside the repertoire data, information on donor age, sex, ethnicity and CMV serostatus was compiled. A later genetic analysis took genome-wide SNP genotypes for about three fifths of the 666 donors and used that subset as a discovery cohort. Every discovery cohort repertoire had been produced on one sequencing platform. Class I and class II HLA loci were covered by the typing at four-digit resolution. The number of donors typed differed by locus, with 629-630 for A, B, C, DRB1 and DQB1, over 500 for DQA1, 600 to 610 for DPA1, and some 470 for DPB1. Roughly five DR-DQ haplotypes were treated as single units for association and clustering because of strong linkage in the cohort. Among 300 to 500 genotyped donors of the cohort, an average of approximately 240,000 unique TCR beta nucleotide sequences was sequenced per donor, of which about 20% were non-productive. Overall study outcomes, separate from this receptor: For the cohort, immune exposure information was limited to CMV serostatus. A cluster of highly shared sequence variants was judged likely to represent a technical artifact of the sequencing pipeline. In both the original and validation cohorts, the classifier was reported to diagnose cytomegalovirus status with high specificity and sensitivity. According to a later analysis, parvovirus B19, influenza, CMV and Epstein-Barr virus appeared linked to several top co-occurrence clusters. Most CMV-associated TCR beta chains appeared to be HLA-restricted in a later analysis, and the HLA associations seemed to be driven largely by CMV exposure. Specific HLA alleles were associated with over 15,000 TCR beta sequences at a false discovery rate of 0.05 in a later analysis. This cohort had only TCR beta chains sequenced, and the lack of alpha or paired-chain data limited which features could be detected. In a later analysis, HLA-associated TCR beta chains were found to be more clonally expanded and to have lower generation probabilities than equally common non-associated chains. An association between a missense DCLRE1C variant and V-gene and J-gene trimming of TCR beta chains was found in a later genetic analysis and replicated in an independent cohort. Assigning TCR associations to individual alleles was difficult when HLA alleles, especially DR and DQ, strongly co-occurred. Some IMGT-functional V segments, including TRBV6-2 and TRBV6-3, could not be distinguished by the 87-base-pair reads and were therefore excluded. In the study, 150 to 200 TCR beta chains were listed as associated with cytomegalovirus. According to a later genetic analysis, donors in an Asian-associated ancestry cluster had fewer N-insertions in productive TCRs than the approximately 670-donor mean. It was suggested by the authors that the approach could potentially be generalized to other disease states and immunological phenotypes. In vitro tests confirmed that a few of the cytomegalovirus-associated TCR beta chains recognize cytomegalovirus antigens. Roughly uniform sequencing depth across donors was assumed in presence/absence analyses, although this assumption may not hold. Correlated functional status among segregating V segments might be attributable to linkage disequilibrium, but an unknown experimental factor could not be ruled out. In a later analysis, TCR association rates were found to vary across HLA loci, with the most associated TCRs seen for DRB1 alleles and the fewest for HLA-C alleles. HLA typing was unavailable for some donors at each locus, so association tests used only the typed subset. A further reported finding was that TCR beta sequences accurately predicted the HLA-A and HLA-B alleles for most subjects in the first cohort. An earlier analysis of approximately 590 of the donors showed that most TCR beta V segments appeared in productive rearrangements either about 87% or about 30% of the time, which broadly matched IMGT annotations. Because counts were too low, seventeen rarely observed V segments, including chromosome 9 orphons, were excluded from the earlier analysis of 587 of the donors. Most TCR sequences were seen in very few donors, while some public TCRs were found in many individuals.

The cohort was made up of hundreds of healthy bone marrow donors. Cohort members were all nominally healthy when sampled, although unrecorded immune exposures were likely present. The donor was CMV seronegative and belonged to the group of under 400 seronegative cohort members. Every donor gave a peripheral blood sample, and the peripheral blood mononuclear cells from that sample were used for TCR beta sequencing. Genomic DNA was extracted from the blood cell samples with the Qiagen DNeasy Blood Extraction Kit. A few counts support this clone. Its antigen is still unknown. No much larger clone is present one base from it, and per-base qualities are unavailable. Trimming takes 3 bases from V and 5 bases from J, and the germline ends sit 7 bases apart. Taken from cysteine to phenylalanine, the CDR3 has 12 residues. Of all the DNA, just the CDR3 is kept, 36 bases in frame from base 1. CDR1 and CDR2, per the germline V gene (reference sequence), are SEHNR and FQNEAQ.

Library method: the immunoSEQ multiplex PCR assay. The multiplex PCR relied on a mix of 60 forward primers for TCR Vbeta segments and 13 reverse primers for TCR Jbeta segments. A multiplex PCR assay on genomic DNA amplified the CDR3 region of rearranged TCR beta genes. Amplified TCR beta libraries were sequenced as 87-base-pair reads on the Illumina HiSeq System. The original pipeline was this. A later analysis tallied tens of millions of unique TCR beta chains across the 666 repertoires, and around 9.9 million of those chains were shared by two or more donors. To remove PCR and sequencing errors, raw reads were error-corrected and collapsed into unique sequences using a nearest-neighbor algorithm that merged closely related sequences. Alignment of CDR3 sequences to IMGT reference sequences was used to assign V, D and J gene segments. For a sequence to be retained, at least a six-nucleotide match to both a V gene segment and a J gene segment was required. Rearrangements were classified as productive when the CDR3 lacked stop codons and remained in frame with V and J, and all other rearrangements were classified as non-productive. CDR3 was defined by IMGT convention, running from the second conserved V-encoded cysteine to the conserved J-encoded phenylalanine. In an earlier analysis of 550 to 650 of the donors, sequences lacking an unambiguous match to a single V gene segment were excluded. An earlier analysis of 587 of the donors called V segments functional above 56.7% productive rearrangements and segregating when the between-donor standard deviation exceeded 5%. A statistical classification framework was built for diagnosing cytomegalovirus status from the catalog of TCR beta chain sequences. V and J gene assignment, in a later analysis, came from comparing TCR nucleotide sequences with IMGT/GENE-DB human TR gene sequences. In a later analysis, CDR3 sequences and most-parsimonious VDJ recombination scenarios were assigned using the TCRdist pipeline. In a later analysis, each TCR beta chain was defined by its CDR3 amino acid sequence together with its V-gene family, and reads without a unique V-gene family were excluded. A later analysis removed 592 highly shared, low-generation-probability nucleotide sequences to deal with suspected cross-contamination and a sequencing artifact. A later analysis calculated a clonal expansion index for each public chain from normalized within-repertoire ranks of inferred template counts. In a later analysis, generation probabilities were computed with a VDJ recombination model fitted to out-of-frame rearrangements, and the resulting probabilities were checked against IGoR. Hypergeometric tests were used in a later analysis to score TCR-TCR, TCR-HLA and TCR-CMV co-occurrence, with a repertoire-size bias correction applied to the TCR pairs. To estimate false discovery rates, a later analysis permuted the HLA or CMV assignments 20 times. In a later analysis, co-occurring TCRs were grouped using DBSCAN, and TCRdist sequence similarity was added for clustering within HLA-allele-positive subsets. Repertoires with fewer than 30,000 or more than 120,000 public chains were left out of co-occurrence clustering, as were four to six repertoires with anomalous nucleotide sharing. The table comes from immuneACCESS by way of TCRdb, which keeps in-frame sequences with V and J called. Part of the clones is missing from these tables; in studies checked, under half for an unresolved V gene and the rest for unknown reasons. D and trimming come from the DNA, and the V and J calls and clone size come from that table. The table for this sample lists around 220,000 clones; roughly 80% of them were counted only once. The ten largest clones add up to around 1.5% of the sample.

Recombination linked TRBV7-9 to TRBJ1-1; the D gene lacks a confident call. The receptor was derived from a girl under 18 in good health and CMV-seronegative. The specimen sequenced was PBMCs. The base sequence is TGTGCCAGCAGCTTGACACAGACTGAAGCTTTCTTT. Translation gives CASSLTQTEAFF.